This TCR beta chain appears in the sequencing data of a study of blood T cell repertoires in COVID-19. Study in general: Acute and convalescent COVID-19 samples came from the United States, Italy and Spain.

The CDR3 runs 13 residues. Trimming at V came to 8 bases and at J to 7 bases, leaving 7 bases not matched to a gene. Germline lookup yields CDR1 MNHEY and CDR2 SVGAGI. Authors' analysis steps: Nucleated cell counts were estimated from reference gene primer amplification. Sequencing used immunoSEQ multiplex PCR; TCRdb keeps in-frame clones, though not all of them. Clone size and V and J calls were adopted from that table, with D and trimming inferred from the DNA. Of 150,000 to 200,000 clones in the sample, around 85% were seen once. The clonotype originates from a man aged 55 to 70 who had recovered from COVID-19. Sequencing was carried out using peripheral blood. The rearrangement links TRBV6-5 to TRBJ2-1; 8 bases fit TRBD1. CDR3 loop: CASQAGGGNEQFF. The CDR3 DNA is TGTGCCAGCCAGGCAGGGGGCGGGAATGAGCAGTTCTTC.